A single sample is the source of the 7 T cell receptor beta chains below, sequenced in a study of vaccination and CD4 T cells after COVID-19 (dated 2022 in TCRdb). Receptors were amplified or captured by PCR. The sample was run on an Illumina iSeq 100. TCR sequencing of DNA from cultured CD4+ T cells used the Oncomine TCR Beta short-read assay at the Johns Hopkins FTIC core. TCRdb passed the public sequencing reads through fastp at Q25 and MiXCR, retaining productive beta sequences. When rows share a CDR3 protein, they turn into one entry using the most common DNA and genes. Within this sample are about 8,200 distinct CDR3 sequences, with approximately 51% of them counted one time only. The top ten hold roughly 17% of the sample. The sample's treatment or condition label, decoded: approximately nine-day PBMC culture with coronavirus spike peptide pools or control peptides (ViraFEST assay). CD4+ T cells from unexposed donors were collected before the COVID-19 pandemic (2011-2018).

What these receptors recognize is not known. The specimen sequenced was CD4+ T cells from blood, cultured in vitro. These receptors originate from a human donor in good health.

Only a few counts were recorded for this clonotype. CDR3 DNA sequence: TGTGCCAGCAGTTACTCGAGGGCAGGGGATTCCTACGAGCAGTACTTC. Its translation: CASSYSRAGDSYEQYF. The V and J genes are TRBV6-5 and TRBJ2-7, with D maybe TRBD1 (6 bases). The CDR3 is 16 residues long. Germline loops: CDR1 MNHEY, CDR2 SVGAGI. V was cut by 0 bases and J by 1 base, with 13 bases left in between.

This chain links TRBV7-2 with TRBJ2-3, with D unresolved. The germline V gene encodes CDR1 SGHTA and CDR2 FQGNSA. Between the trimmed V and J ends, which lost 2 bases and 2 bases, there was a span of 5 bases. The CDR3 is 13 amino acids. The DNA of the CDR3 is TGTGCCAGCAGCTTAATCCTCACAGATACGCAGTATTTT. It codes for CASSLILTDTQYF.

In its sample, this clonotype was seen a few times. This chain joins TRBV28 and TRBJ1-2; 9 nucleotides line up with TRBD1. This CDR3 has 14 amino acids. Germline V gene sequence: CDR1 MDHEN, CDR2 SYDVKM. The V and J ends lost 6 bases and 4 bases, in that order; junction bases with no gene match: 6. For the CDR3, the DNA is TGTGCCAGCAGCCCCCGGACAGGGGCCTATGGCTACACCTTC. Residues: CASSPRTGAYGYTF.

The chain carries TRBV7-2 and TRBJ1-6, with TRBD1 matching over 9 bases. The CDR3 has 20 amino acids. Germline CDR1 and CDR2: SGHTA and FQGNSA. V was pared by 4 bases and J by 6 bases, with 19 bases of the junction left unmatched. DNA of the CDR3: TGTGCCAGCAGCTCTACAGGGGGCAGCCCTTTTAGCGTGGGTAATTCACCCCTCCACTTT. Protein sequence: CASSSTGGSPFSVGNSPLHF.

This chain connects TRBV6-2 or TRBV6-3 to TRBJ1-1; D remains unclear. The V gene lost 6 bases and the J gene lost 1 base, with 9 bases spanning the gap. This CDR3 contains 13 residues. Germline V gene lookup returns CDR1 MNHEY and CDR2 SVGEGT. As DNA, the CDR3 is TGTGCCAGCAGCAGAGCCCGGAACACTGAAGCTTTCTTT. Encoded protein: CASSRARNTEAFF.

The chain recombines TRBV5-4 with TRBJ2-3, with unresolved D. Germline V gene sequence: CDR1 SGHNT, CDR2 YYREEE (reference sequence). The CDR3 totals 13 residues. Trimming took 0 bases from V and 1 from J, leaving 3 bases between them. CDR3 nucleotides: TGTGCCAGCAGCTTGGAAGGCACAGATACGCAGTATTTT. This gives the protein CASSLEGTDTQYF.

The sample holds a few counts of this clonotype. V is TRBV6-2 or TRBV6-3 and J is TRBJ2-7, with unresolved D. The CDR3 extends over 14 amino acids. V lost 6 bases and J lost 7, with 19 bases in between. In germline, CDR1 is MNHEY, CDR2 SVGEGT. CDR3 in DNA: TGTGCCAGCAGACCCCCGGGCATACCAAAGGAGCAGTACTTC. Its translation: CASRPPGIPKEQYF.